The 19 T cell receptor beta chains listed next were all sequenced from one sample in a study of T cell repertoires in cytomegalovirus infection. TCRdb recomputed calls from the reads with MiXCR, one row per CDR3 protein. The repertoire includes 350,000 to 450,000 distinct CDR3 sequences, around 18% of them detected once, and less than 9.5% sits in the top ten. The sample was PBMCs. These receptors were collected from a human donor in good health (CMV status not recorded). Some clones in this sample may be carry-over from other donors' samples.

The gene calls are TRBV4-3 and TRBJ1-3, with a possible D match to TRBD1 (5 bases). Trimming removed 2 bases from V and 0 bases from J, with 11 bases in between. Germline CDR1 reads LGHNA; CDR2 reads YSLEER. The CDR3 extends over 16 amino acids. The CDR3 region has the DNA TGCGCCAGCAGCCAATTCCACAGGTCCTCTGGAAACACCATATATTTT. This gives the protein CASSQFHRSSGNTIYF.

Only a few counts were recorded for this clonotype. The rearrangement uses TRBV12-5 and TRBJ1-1; D not certain. V lost 6 bases and J lost 6, with 8 bases in between. The CDR3 length is 11 residues. Germline CDR1 and CDR2: LGHNT and FRNRAP. CDR3 loop: CASGYVAEAFF. In DNA form, the CDR3 reads TGTGCTAGTGGGTATGTGGCTGAAGCTTTCTTT.

DNA of the CDR3: TGTGCCAGCAGATACAGGGTTGGCTACACCTTC. Encoded protein: CASRYRVGYTF. The genes are TRBV28 and TRBJ1-2, with D perhaps matching TRBD1 (6 bases). The V gene's germline CDR1 is MDHEN and CDR2 SYDVKM. There are 11 residues in the CDR3. The V gene lost 6 bases and the J gene lost 7 bases, with 9 bases spanning the gap.

The rearrangement joins TRBV18 to TRBJ1-1; D unclear. Germline lookup yields CDR1 KGHSH and CDR2 LQKENI. V was pared by 3 bases and J by 4 bases, with 12 bases between. The CDR3 extends over 14 amino acids. The CDR3 nucleotides are TGTGCCAGCTCACCGAGTGGCACGGGCACTGAAGCTTTCTTT. Translating it yields CASSPSGTGTEAFF.

This clonotype was observed a handful of times. The rearrangement links TRBV12-3 or TRBV12-4 to TRBJ1-5, with D possibly TRBD1 on 6 matching bases. Trimming cost V 2 bases and J 4 bases, with 12 bases left between them. The CDR3 spans 15 residues. For the CDR3, the DNA is TGTGCCAGCAGTTTAAGGGGGAGTGGGAATCAGCCCCAGCATTTT. Its protein product is CASSLRGSGNQPQHF.

The genes are TRBV24-1 and TRBJ2-3; possibly TRBD2 for D (5 bases). In germline, CDR1 is KGHDR, CDR2 SFDVKD. The germline V and J ends were trimmed by 11 bases and 5 bases, with 10 bases remaining between them. The CDR3 consists of 11 residues. Written as DNA, the CDR3 is TGTGCCATCGGGGAAGTAGATACGCAGTATTTT. Translated: CAIGEVDTQYF.

The rearrangement uses TRBV5-5 and TRBJ2-3; D is unresolved. The CDR3 sequence is 14 residues long. Germline values: CDR1 SGHKS, CDR2 YYEKEE (reference sequence). The ends were cut back, 0 bases at V and 2 bases at J, with 7 bases in the middle. The CDR3: CASSLAPDTDTQYF. DNA of the CDR3: TGTGCCAGCAGCTTGGCACCCGACACAGATACGCAGTATTTT.

The chain employs TRBV6-5 and TRBJ2-7, with TRBD2 matching over 8 bases. V shed 10 bases, J shed 0 bases, and the junction held 8 bases outside the gene matches. This CDR3 comprises 14 residues. Germline CDR1 reads MNHEY; CDR2 reads SVGAGI. CDR3 nucleotide sequence: TGTGCCACGGGGGGGGCGGCGAGCTCCTACGAGCAGTACTTC. It yields the protein CATGGAASSYEQYF.

This clonotype was detected ten times or more. V is TRBV7-2 and J is TRBJ2-7, with 8 bases matching TRBD2. Germline V gives CDR1 SGHTA, CDR2 FQGNSA. V was pared by 0 bases and J by 2 bases, with 6 bases of the junction left unmatched. This CDR3 comprises 16 residues. The CDR3 bases are TGTGCCAGCAGCTTAGCGCTGCCGGGAGGGGCCTACGAGCAGTACTTC. Amino acids: CASSLALPGGAYEQYF.

This clonotype was observed many times. V and J are TRBV12-3 or TRBV12-4 and TRBJ1-5, with D possibly matching TRBD1 (6 bases). The CDR3 sequence is 13 residues long. The V and J ends lost 5 bases and 6 bases respectively, with 11 bases between them. The CDR3 DNA sequence: TGTGCCAGCAGTCCCACAGGGATTCAGCCCCAGCATTTT. This encodes CASSPTGIQPQHF.

Remarks on this clonotype: Being one base from a much bigger clone, this may be a read error. The V gene is TRBV7-2, the J gene TRBJ1-5; D is unclear. The V gene lost 5 bases and the J gene lost 0 bases, with 14 bases spanning the gap. CDR1 is SGHTA and CDR2 is FQGNSA in the germline V gene. The CDR3 has 16 amino acids. In DNA, the CDR3 is TGTGCCAGCAGCCCCGGGTGTGGGATTAGCAATCAGCCCCAGCATTTT. Translation: CASSPGCGISNQPQHF. Complete variable domain (other parts from reference TRBV7-2 and TRBJ1-5): GAGVSQSPSNKVTEKGKDVELRCDPISGHTALYWYRQSLGQGLEFLIYFQGNSAPDKSGLPSDRFSAERTGGSVSTLTIQRTQQEDSAVYLCASSPGCGISNQPQHFGDGTRLSIL.

The V gene is TRBV6-1, the J gene TRBJ2-7, with D unresolved. CDR3 length: 14 amino acids. With 6 bases removed from V and 3 bases from J, the gap between germline ends came to 15 bases. Germline CDR1 MNHNS, CDR2 SASEGT. CDR3 loop: CASREPSAGYEQYF. The CDR3 coding sequence is TGTGCCAGCAGAGAACCCTCCGCTGGCTACGAGCAGTACTTC.

This clonotype was detected ten times or more. V usage is TRBV7-2 and J usage is TRBJ1-2, with 9 bases matching TRBD1. Trimming removed 5 bases from V and 6 bases from J; junction bases left unmatched: 4. CDR1 and CDR2 (germline): SGHTA, FQGNSA. The CDR3 contains 13 residues. As DNA, the CDR3 is TGTGCCAGCAGCCCTAGACAGGGGGATGGCTACACCTTC. Encoded protein: CASSPRQGDGYTF.

The rearrangement joins TRBV7-2 to TRBJ1-6, with 11 nucleotides matching TRBD1. Germline loops: CDR1 SGHTA, CDR2 FQGNSA. The V gene end was trimmed by 5 bases and the J gene end by 12 bases; junction bases not matched to a gene: 6. The CDR3 spans 14 residues. CDR3 nucleotides: TGTGCCAGCAGCACCGGACAGGGGGCTAGACCCCTCCACTTT. The encoded protein is CASSTGQGARPLHF.

In this sample, this clonotype turned up once. This CDR3 reads CASSMAPPRTETQYF. Written as DNA, the CDR3 is TGTGCCAGTAGTATGGCCCCCCCCCGGACAGAGACCCAGTACTTC. This chain connects TRBV19 to TRBJ2-5, with D unclear. Looked up from germline, CDR1 is LNHDA and CDR2 is SQIVND (reference sequence). With 3 bases removed from V and 4 bases from J, the gap between germline ends came to 15 bases. The CDR3 runs to 15 residues. Drawing the rest from reference TRBV19 and TRBJ2-5, the complete variable domain is DGGITQSPKYLFRKEGQNVTLSCEQNLNHDAMYWYRQDPGQGLRLIYYSQIVNDFQKGDIAEGYSVSREKKESFPLTVTSAQKNPTAFYLCASSMAPPRTETQYFGPGTRLLVL.

V usage is TRBV20-1 and J usage is TRBJ1-3; unclear D gene. CDR3 size: 10 residues. Germline loops: CDR1 DFQATT, CDR2 SNEGSKA (reference sequence). V dropped 6 bases and J dropped 3 bases, with 3 bases sitting between them. The CDR3 sequence: CSALGNTIYF. The CDR3 region has the DNA TGCAGTGCCCTTGGAAACACCATATATTTT.

At least ten counts were recorded for this clonotype. The CDR3 is CASSFGQTYGYTF. The CDR3 DNA sequence: TGTGCCAGCAGCTTTGGACAGACCTATGGCTACACCTTC. The chain combines TRBV7-2 with TRBJ1-2; TRBD1 might be the D (6 bases). CDR1 is SGHTA, CDR2 FQGNSA, per germline. Trimming removed 3 bases from V and 4 bases from J, with 9 bases in between. CDR3 length: 13 residues.

J is TRBJ2-7 and V is TRBV5-6, with D possibly being TRBD2 (6 bases). Germline CDR1 reads SGHDT; CDR2 reads YYEEEE. V lost 7 bases and J lost 0, with 11 bases in between. The CDR3 length is 13 residues. In nucleotides, the CDR3 is TGTGCCAGCTGCCACGGGAGCTCCTACGAGCAGTACTTC. Protein: CASCHGSSYEQYF. The full variable domain, with the rest looked up from reference TRBV5-6 and TRBJ2-7, is DAGVTQSPTHLIKTRGQQVTLRCSPKSGHDTVSWYQQALGQGPQFIFQYYEEEERQRGNFPDRFSGHQFPNYSSELNVNALLLGDSALYLCASCHGSSYEQYFGPGTRLTVT.

The rearrangement links TRBV18 to TRBJ1-5; D is uncertain. Deletions cut 3 bases from V and 7 bases from J, with 10 bases between. This CDR3 is built from 13 residues. Germline V gene sequence: CDR1 KGHSH, CDR2 LQKENI. CDR3 nucleotides: TGTGCCAGCTCACCTGCGGGTCGGCAGCCCCAGCATTTT. This gives the protein CASSPAGRQPQHF.